This TCR beta chain originates from a study of T cell repertoires in cytomegalovirus infection. Background on the study: Signatures in public TCR beta sequences pointed to both CMV infection and matching HLA type.

Using its own MiXCR run on the reads, TCRdb lists one record per CDR3 protein. The data hold around 570,000 distinct CDR3 sequences, with about 40% observed a single time. After removal of 1 base from V and 6 bases from J, the junction contained 9 bases not matched to a gene. The CDR3 extends over 15 amino acids. Germline V CDR1 and CDR2: SGHTA, FQGNSA. There are a few counts of this clonotype. Its antigen is unknown. The source of this sequence is a human donor in good health (CMV status not recorded). Some clones in this sample may be carry-over from other donors' samples. The chain joins TRBV7-2 to TRBJ2-7; 7 bases match TRBD2. The specimen comprised cultured PBMCs, sampled from culture after CMV antigen stimulation. CDR3 nucleotide sequence: TGTGCCAGCAGCTTAGAGGTCGGGGGGATGGGCGAGCAGTACTTC. Translation: CASSLEVGGMGEQYF.